This TCR beta chain appears in the sequencing data of a study of Graves' ophthalmopathy and Graves' hyperthyroidism. Overall study findings and caveats: The model's prediction of ophthalmopathy progression had about 70% sensitivity and around 72% specificity.

The length of the CDR3 is 14 residues. From germline, CDR1 is SNHLY and CDR2 FYNNEI. The sample holds a few counts of this clonotype. The antigen remains undetermined. One junction end disagrees with the germline gene, perhaps due to a read error. A roughly 9.3 ml volume of fresh peripheral blood provided the PBMCs. Using RNA transcripts, the TCR beta CDR3 regions were amplified. The first round was an RT-PCR with HTBI primers, and the second round was a multiplex PCR. TCRdb reprocessed the multiplex PCR reads via MiXCR and lists one record per CDR3 protein. Found here are roughly 700,000 distinct CDR3 sequences, 40% of them singletons; the top ten hold roughly 46%.

What was sequenced was peripheral blood. The chain carries TRBV2 and TRBJ2-5; 10 bases fit TRBD1. This TCR derives from an adult man with Graves' ophthalmopathy. CDR3 in amino acids: CASGSVGQGETQYF. In nucleotides, the CDR3 is TGCGCCAGCGGATCTGTGGGACAGGGGGAGACCCAGTACTTC. The variable domain in full, completed from reference TRBV2 and TRBJ2-5, reads EPEVTQTPSHQVTQMGQEVILRCVPISNHLYFYWYRQILGQKVEFLVSFYNNEISEKSEIFDDQFSVERPDGSNFTLKIRSTKLEDSAMYFCASGSVGQGETQYFGPGTRLLVL.